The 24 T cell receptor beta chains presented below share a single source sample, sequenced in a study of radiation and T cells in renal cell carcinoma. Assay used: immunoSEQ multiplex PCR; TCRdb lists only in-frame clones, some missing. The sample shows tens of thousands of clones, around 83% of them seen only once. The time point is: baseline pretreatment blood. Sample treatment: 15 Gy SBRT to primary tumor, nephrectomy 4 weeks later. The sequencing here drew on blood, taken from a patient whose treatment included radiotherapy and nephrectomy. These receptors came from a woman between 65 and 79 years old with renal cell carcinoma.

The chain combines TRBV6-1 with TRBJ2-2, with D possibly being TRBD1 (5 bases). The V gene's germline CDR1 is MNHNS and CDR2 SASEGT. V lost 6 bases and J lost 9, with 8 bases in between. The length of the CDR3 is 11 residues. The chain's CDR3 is CASRTAWELFF. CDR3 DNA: TGTGCCAGCAGGACAGCCTGGGAGCTGTTTTTT.

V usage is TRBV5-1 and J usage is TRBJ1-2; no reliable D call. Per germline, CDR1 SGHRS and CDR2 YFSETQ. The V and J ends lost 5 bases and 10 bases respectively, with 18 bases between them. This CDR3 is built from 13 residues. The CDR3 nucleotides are TGCGCCAGCAGACTCACGACGGGTTCCTACTACACCTTC. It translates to CASRLTTGSYYTF.

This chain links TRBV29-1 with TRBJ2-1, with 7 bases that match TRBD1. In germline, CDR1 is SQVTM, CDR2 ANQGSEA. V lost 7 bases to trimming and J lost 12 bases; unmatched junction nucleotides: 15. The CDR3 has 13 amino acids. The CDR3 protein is CSAGQVRGSGQFF. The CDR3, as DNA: TGCAGCGCCGGACAGGTCCGGGGCAGTGGGCAGTTCTTC.

CDR3 DNA: TGTGCCAGCAGCCCTGGGGCCTCGGGCTCCTATAATTCACCCCTCCACTTT. Its translation: CASSPGASGSYNSPLHF. The chain joins TRBV5-5 to TRBJ1-6; possible D gene TRBD1, 5 bases. The CDR3 totals 17 residues. Germline V gene data show CDR1 as SGHKS and CDR2 as YYEKEE (reference sequence). With 4 bases removed from V and 0 bases from J, the gap between germline ends came to 14 bases.

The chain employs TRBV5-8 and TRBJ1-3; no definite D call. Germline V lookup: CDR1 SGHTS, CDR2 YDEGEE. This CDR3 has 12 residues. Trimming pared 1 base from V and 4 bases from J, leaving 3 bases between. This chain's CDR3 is CASSLRGNTIYF. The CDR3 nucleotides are TGTGCCAGCAGCTTGCGGGGAAACACCATATATTTT.

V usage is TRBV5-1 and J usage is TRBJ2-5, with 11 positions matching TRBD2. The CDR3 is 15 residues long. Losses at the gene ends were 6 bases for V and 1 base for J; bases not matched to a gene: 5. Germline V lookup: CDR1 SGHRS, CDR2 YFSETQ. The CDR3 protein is CASTYSGGVQETQYF. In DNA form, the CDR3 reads TGCGCCAGCACCTATAGCGGGGGGGTCCAAGAGACCCAGTACTTC.

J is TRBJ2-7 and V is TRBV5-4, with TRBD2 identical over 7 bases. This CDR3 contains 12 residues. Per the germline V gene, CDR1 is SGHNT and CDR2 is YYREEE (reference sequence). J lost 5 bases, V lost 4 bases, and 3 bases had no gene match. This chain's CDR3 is CASSVRGDEQYF. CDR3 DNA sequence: TGTGCCAGCAGCGTTCGGGGGGACGAGCAGTACTTC.

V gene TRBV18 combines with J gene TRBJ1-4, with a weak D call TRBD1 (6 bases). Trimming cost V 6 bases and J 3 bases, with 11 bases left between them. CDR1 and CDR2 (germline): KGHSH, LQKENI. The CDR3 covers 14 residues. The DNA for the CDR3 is TGTGCCAGCTCGGCGGACAGTTCTAATGAAAAACTGTTTTTT. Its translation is CASSADSSNEKLFF.

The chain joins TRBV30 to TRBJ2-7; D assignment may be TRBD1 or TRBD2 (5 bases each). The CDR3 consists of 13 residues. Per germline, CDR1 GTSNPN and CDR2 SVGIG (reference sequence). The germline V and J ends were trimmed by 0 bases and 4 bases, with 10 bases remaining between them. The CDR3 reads CAWSVEGHYEQYF. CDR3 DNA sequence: TGTGCCTGGAGTGTTGAGGGGCATTACGAGCAGTACTTC.

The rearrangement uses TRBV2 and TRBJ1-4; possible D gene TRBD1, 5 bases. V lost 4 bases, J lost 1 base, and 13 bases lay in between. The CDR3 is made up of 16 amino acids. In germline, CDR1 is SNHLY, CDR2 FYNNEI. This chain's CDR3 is CASSAGPKGTNEKLFF. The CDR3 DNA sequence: TGTGCCAGCAGTGCGGGACCTAAGGGAACTAATGAAAAACTGTTTTTT.

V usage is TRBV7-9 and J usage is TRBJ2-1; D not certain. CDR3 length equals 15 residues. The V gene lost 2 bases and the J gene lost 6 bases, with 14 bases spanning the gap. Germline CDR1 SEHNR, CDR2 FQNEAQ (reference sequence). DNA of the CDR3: TGTGCCAGCAGCTTAACGGTATTCGGTCGCAATGAGCAGTTCTTC. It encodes CASSLTVFGRNEQFF. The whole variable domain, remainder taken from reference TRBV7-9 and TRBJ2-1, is DTGVSQNPRHKITKRGQNVTFRCDPISEHNRLYWYRQTLGQGPEFLTYFQNEAQLEKSRLLSDRFSAERPKGSFSTLEIQRTEQGDSAMYLCASSLTVFGRNEQFFGPGTRLTVL.

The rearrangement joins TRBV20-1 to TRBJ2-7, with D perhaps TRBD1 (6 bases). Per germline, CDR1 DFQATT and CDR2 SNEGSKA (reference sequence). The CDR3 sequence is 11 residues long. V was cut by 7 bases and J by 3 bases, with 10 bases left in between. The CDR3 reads CSVQGLYEQYF. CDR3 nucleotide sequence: TGCAGTGTTCAGGGGCTCTACGAGCAGTACTTC.

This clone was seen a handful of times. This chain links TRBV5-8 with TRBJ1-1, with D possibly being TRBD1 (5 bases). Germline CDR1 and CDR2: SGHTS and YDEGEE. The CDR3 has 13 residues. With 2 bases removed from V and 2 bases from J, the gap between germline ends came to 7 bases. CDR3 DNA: TGTGCCAGCAGCTTAACAGGCAACACTGAAGCTTTCTTT. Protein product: CASSLTGNTEAFF.

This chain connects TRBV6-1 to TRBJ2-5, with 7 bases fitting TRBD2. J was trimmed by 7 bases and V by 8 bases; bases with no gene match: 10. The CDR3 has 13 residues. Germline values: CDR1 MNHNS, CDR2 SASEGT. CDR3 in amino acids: CASGGAGPGTQYF. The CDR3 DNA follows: TGTGCCAGCGGCGGAGCGGGGCCAGGGACCCAGTACTTC.

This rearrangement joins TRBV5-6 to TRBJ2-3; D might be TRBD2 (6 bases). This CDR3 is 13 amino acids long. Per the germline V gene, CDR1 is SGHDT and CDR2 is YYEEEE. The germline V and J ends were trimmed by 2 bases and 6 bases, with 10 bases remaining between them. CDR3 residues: CASSFGSKDTQYF. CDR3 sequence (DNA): TGTGCCAGCAGCTTCGGGAGTAAGGATACGCAGTATTTT.

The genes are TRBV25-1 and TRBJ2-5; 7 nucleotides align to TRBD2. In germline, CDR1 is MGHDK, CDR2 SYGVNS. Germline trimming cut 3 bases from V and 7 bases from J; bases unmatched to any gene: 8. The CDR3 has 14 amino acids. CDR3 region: CASSDSGGPGTQYF. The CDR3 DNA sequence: TGTGCCAGCAGTGATTCGGGAGGCCCGGGGACCCAGTACTTC.

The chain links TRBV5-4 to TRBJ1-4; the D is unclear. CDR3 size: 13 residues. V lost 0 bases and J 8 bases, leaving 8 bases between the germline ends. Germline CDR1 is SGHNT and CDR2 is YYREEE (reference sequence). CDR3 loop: CASSLGREEKLFF. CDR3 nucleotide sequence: TGTGCCAGCAGCTTGGGCCGTGAGGAAAAACTGTTTTTT.

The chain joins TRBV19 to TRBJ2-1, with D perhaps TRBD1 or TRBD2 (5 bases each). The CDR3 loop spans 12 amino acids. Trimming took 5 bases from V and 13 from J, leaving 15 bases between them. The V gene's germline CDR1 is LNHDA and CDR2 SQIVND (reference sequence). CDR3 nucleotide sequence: TGTGCCAGTAGTGGATCGGGACCCATACAGTTCTTC. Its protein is CASSGSGPIQFF.

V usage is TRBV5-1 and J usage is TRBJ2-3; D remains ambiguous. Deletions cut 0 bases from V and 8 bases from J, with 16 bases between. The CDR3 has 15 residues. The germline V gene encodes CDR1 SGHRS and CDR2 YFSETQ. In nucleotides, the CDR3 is TGCGCCAGCAGCTTGGATAGCACCACCGACGGTACGCAGTATTTT. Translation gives CASSLDSTTDGTQYF.

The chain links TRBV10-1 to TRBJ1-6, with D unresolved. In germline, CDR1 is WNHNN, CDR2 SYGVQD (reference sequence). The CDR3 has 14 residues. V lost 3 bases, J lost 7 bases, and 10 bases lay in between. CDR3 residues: CASSEGRRNSPLHF. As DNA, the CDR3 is TGCGCCAGCAGTGAAGGGAGGCGGAATTCACCCCTCCACTTT.

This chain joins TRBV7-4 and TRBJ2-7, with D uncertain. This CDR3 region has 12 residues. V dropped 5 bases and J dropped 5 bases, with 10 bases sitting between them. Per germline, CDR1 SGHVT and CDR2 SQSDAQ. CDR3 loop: CASSRAVDEQYF. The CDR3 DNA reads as TGTGCCAGCAGCCGAGCTGTAGACGAGCAGTACTTC.

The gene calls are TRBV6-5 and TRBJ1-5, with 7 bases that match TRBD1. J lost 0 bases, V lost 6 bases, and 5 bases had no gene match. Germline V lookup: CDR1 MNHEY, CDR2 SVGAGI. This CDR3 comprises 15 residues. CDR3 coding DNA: TGTGCCAGCAGGTACAGGGGAGATAGCAATCAGCCCCAGCATTTT. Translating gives CASRYRGDSNQPQHF.

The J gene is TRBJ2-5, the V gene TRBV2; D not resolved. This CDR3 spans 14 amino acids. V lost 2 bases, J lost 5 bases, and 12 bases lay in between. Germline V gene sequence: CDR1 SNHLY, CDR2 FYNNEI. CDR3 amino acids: CASSESRVLETQYF. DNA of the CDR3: TGTGCCAGCAGTGAATCCCGGGTCCTGGAGACCCAGTACTTC.

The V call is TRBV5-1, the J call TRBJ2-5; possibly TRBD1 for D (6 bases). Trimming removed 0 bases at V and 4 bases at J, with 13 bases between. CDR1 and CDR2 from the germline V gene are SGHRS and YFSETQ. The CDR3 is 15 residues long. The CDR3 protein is CASSLVQGQGETQYF. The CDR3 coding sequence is TGCGCCAGCAGCTTGGTTCAGGGGCAGGGAGAGACCCAGTACTTC.